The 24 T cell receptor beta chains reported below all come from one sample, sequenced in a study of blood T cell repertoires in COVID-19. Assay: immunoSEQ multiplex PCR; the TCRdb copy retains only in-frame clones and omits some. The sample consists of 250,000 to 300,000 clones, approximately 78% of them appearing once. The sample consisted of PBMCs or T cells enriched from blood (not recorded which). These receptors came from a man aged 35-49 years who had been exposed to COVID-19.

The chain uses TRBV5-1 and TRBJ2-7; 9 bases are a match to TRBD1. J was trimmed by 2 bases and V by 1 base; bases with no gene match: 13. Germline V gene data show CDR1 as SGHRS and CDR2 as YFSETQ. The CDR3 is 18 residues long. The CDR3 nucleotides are TGCGCCAGCAGCTTGAGGTCCGGGACAGGGCGGGGGACCTACGAGCAGTACTTC. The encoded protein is CASSLRSGTGRGTYEQYF.

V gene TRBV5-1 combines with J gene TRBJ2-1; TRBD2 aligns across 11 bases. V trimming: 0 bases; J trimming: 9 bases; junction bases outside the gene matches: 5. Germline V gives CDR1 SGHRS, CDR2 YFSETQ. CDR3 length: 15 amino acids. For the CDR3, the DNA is TGCGCCAGCAGCTTGGAGACTAGCGGGAAAGTTGAGCAGTTCTTC. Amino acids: CASSLETSGKVEQFF.

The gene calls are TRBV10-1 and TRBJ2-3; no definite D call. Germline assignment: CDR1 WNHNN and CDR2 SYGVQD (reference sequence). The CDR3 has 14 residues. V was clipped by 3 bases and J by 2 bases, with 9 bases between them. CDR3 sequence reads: CASSDPVSTDTQYF. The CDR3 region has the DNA TGCGCCAGCAGTGATCCCGTATCCACAGATACGCAGTATTTT.

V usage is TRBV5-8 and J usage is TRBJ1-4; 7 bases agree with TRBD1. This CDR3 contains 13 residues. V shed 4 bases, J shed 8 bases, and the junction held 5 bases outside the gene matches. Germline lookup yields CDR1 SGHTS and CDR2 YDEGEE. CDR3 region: CASSRGTAEKLFF. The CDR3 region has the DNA TGTGCCAGCAGCCGGGGGACAGCAGAAAAACTGTTTTTT.

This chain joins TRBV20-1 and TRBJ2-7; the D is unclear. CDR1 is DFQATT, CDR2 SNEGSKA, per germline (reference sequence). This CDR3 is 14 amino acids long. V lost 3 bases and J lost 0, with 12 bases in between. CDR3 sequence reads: CSASTLPLSYEQYF. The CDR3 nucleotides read TGCAGTGCTAGTACACTACCCCTCTCCTACGAGCAGTACTTC.

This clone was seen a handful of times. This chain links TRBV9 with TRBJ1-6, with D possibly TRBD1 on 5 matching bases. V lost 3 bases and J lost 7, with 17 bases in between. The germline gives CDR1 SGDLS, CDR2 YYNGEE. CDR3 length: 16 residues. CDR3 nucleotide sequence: TGTGCCAGCAGCGATCAGGGTAGGGCTGGAAATTCACCCCTCCACTTT. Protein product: CASSDQGRAGNSPLHF.

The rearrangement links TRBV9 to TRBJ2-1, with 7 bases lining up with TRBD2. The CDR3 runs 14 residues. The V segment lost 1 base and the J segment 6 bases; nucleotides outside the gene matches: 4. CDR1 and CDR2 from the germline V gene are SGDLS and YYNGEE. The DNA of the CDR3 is TGTGCCAGCAGCGTACTAGCGGAACTCAATGAGCAGTTCTTC. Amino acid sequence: CASSVLAELNEQFF.

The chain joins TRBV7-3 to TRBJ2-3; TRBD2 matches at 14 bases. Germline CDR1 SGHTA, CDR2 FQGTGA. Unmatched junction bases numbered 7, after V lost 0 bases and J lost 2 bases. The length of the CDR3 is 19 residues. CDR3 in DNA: TGTGCCAGCAGCTTAACGGGGACTAGCGGGAGATCCCTCACAGATACGCAGTATTTT. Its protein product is CASSLTGTSGRSLTDTQYF.

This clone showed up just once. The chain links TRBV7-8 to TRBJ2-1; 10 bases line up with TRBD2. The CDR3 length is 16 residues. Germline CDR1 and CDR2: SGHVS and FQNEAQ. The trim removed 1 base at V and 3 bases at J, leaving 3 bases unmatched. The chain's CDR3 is CASSLVASGSYNEQFF. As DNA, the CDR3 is TGTGCCAGCAGCTTAGTGGCTAGCGGGAGCTACAATGAGCAGTTCTTC.

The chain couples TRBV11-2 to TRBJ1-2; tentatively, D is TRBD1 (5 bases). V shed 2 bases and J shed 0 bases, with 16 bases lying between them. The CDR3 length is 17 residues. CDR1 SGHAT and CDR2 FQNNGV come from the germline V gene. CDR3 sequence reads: CASSLLQAGSANYGYTF. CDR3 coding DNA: TGTGCCAGCAGCTTACTCCAAGCAGGGTCAGCTAACTATGGCTACACCTTC.

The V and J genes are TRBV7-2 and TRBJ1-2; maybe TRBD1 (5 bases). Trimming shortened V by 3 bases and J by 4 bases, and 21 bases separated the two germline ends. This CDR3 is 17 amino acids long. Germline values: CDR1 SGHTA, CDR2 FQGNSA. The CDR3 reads CASSFFDLLGPSYGYTF. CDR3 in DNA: TGTGCCAGCAGCTTCTTCGATTTATTGGGGCCCTCCTATGGCTACACCTTC.

CDR3 DNA: TGTGCCAGCAGCTTAGACGGGACAGCTCTTGGTCGGTACTTC. Amino acid sequence: CASSLDGTALGRYF. The J gene is TRBJ2-7, the V gene TRBV11-2; TRBD1 matches 7 bases. The CDR3 sequence is 14 residues long. CDR1 and CDR2 (germline): SGHAT, FQNNGV. V shed 0 bases and J 12 bases; nucleotides not matched to a gene: 11.

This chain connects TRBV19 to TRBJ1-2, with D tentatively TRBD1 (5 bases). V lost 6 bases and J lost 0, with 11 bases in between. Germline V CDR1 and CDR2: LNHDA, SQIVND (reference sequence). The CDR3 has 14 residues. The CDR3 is CASRGEAPNYGYTF. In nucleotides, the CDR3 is TGTGCCAGTAGGGGGGAGGCCCCTAACTATGGCTACACCTTC.

CDR3 sequence reads: CALGADEKLFF. In DNA form, the CDR3 reads TGTGCCCTAGGGGCCGATGAAAAACTGTTTTTT. The chain uses TRBV30 and TRBJ1-4, with a possible D match to TRBD1 (5 bases). This CDR3 has 11 amino acids. Germline V gene data show CDR1 as GTSNPN and CDR2 as SVGIG (reference sequence). V shed 8 bases and J shed 6 bases, with 10 bases lying between them.

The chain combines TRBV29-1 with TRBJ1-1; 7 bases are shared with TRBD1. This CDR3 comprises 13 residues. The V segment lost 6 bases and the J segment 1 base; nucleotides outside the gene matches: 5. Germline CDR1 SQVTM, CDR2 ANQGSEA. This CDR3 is CSVRGQPNTEAFF. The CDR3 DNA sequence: TGCAGCGTCAGGGGACAGCCGAACACTGAAGCTTTCTTT.

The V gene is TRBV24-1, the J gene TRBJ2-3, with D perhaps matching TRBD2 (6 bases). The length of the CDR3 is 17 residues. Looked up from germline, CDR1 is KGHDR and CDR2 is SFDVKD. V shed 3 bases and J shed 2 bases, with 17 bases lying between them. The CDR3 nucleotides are TGTGCCACCAGTGATCCAGCCGGGGGATCTTTCACAGATACGCAGTATTTT. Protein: CATSDPAGGSFTDTQYF.

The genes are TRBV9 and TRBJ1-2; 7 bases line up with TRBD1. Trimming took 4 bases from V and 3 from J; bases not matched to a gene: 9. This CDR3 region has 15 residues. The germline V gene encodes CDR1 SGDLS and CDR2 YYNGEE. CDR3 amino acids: CASSPRFDRDYGYTF. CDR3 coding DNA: TGTGCCAGCAGCCCCCGATTCGACAGGGACTATGGCTACACCTTC.

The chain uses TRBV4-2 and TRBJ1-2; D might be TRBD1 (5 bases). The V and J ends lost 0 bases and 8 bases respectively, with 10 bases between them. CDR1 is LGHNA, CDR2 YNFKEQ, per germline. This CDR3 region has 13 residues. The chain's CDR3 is CASSQDRVIGYTF. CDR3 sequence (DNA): TGTGCCAGCAGCCAAGACAGGGTCATCGGCTACACCTTC.

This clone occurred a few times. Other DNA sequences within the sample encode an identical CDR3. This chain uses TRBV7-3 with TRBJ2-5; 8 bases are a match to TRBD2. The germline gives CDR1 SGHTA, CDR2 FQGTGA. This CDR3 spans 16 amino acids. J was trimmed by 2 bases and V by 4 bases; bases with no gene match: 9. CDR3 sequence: CASSSGRGGPQETQYF. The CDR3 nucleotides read TGTGCCAGCAGCTCCGGTCGGGGGGGCCCGCAAGAGACCCAGTACTTC.

This CDR3 reads CASSFGGTYEQYF. DNA for the CDR3: TGTGCCAGCAGTTTCGGGGGAACCTACGAGCAGTACTTC. The rearrangement uses TRBV12-3 or TRBV12-4 and TRBJ2-7; a possible D gene is TRBD2 (6 bases). V dropped 3 bases and J dropped 2 bases, with 8 bases sitting between them. The CDR3 extends over 13 amino acids.

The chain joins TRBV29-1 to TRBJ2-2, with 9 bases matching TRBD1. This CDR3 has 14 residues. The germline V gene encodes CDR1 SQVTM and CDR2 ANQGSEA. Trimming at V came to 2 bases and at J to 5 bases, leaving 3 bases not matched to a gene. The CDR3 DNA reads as TGCAGCGTTGAACGGACAGGGGTTACCGGGGAGCTGTTTTTT. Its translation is CSVERTGVTGELFF.

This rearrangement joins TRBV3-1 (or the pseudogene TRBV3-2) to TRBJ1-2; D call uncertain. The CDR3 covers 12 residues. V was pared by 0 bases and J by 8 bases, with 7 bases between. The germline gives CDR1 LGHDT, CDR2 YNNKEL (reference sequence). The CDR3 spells CASSQDHWGYTF. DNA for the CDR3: TGTGCCAGCAGCCAAGACCACTGGGGCTACACCTTC.

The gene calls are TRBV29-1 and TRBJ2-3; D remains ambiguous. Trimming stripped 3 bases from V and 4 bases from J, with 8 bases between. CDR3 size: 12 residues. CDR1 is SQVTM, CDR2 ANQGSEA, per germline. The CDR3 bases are TGCAGCGTTGAGCTATTCCCAGATACGCAGTATTTT. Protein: CSVELFPDTQYF.

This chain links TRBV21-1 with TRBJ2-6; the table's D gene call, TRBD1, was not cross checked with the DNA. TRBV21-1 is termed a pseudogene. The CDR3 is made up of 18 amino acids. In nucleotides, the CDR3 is TGTGCCAGCAGCAAAGACGACAGGGATTCTTCTGGGGCCAACGTCCTGACTTTC. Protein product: CASSKDDRDSSGANVLTF.